This T cell receptor (beta chain) was sequenced during a study of shared clonotypes between healthy human individuals. The study's findings and limits: What naive subsets generally showed was a larger estimated richness than memory subsets showed. The researchers took only blood, and tissue repertoires probably look different.

Both subsets, CD45RA+ naive and CD45RA-negative memory, were split from the CD4+ cells. Germline CDR1 reads SGHVS; CDR2 reads FQNEAQ. This CDR3 spans 13 amino acids. The V end was cut by 5 bases, the J end by 1 base, with 8 bases between. Clones were sequenced by immunoSEQ multiplex PCR, and TCRdb holds only the in-frame ones, with some missing. The sample has fewer than 2.5 million clones; approximately 94% are singletons. As regards this clone: What it recognizes is unknown.

The chain combines TRBV7-8 with TRBJ1-1; D call uncertain. The source is a man aged 18 to 35 in good health. Some clones in this sample may be carry-over from other donors' samples. The sample consisted of naive CD4+ T cells from PBMCs. The subset is: CD45RA+ positively selected. The CDR3 loop reads CASSNLANTEAFF. CDR3 nucleotide sequence: TGTGCCAGCAGCAATTTAGCGAACACTGAAGCTTTCTTT.